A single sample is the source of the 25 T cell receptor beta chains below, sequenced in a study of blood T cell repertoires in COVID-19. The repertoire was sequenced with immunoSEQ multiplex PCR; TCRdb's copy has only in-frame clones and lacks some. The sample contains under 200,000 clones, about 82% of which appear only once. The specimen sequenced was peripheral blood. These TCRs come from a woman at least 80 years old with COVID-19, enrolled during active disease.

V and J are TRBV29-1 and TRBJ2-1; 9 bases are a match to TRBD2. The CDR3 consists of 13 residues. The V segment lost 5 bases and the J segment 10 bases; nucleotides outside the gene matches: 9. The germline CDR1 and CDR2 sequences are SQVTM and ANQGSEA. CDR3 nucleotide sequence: TGCAGCGTTCTTGTAGCGGGAGATGGAGAGCAGTTCTTC. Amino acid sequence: CSVLVAGDGEQFF.

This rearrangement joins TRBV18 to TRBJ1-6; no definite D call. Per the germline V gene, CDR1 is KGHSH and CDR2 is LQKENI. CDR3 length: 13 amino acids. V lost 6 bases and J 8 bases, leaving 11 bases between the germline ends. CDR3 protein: CASSGRADSPLHF. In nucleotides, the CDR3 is TGTGCCAGCTCGGGGAGGGCAGATTCACCCCTCCACTTT.

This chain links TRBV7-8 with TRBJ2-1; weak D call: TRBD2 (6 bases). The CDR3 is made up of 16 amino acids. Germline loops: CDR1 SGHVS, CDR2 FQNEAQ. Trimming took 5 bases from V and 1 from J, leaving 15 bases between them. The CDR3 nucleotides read TGTGCCAGCAGCCAACGGGGGAAAAAATCCTACAATGAGCAGTTCTTC. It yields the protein CASSQRGKKSYNEQFF.

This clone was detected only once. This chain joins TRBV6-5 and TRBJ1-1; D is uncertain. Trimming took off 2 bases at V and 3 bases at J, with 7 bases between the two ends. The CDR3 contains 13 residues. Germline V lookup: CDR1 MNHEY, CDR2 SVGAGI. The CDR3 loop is CASSYQRDTEAFF. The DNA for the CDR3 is TGTGCCAGCAGTTACCAGAGGGACACTGAAGCTTTCTTT.

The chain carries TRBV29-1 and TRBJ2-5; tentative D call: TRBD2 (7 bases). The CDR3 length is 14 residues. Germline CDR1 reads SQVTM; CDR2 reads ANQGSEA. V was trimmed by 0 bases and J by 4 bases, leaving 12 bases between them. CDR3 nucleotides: TGCAGCGTTGAAGAGAGGCGGGGGCGAGAGACCCAGTACTTC. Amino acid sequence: CSVEERRGRETQYF.

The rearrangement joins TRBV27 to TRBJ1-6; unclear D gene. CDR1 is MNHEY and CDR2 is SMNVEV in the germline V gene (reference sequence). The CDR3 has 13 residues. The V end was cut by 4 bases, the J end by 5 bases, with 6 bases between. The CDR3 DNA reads TGTGCCAGCAGTTATAGAGATAATTCACCCCTCCACTTT. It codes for CASSYRDNSPLHF.

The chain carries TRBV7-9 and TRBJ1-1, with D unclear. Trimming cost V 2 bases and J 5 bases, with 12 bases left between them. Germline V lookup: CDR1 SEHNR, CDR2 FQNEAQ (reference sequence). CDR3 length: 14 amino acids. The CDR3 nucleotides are TGTGCCAGCAGCTTACAGATGTCGCTTACTGAAGCTTTCTTT. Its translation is CASSLQMSLTEAFF.

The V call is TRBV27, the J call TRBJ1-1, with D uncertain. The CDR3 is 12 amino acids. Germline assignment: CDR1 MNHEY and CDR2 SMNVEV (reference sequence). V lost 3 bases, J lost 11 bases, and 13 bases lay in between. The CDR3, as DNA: TGTGCCAGCAGTTTTCTAGGTTCCCCGGCTTTCTTT. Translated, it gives CASSFLGSPAFF.

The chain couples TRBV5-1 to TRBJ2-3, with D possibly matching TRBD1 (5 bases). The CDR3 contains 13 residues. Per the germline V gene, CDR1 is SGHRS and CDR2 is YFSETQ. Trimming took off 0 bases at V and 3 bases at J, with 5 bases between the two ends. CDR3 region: CASSLEGTDTQYF. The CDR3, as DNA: TGCGCCAGCAGCTTGGAGGGGACAGATACGCAGTATTTT.

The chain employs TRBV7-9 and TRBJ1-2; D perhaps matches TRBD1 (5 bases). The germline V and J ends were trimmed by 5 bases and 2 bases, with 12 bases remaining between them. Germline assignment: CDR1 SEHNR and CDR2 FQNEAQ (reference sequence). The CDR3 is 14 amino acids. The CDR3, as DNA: TGTGCCAGCAGCGGGGGGAGCTCCAACTATGGCTACACCTTC. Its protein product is CASSGGSSNYGYTF.

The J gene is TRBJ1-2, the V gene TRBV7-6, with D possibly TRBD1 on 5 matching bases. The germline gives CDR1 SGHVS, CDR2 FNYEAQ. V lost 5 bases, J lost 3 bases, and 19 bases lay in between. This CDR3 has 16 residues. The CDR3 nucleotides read TGTGCCAGCAGCCTCGGAGGAGGGACGACCCACTATGGCTACACCTTC. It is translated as CASSLGGGTTHYGYTF.

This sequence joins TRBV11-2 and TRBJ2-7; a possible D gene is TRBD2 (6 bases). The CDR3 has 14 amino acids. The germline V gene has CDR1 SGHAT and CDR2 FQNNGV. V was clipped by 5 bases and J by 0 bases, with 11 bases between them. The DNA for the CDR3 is TGTGCCAGCAGCCCTCGGGGAGGCTCCTACGAGCAGTACTTC. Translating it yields CASSPRGGSYEQYF.

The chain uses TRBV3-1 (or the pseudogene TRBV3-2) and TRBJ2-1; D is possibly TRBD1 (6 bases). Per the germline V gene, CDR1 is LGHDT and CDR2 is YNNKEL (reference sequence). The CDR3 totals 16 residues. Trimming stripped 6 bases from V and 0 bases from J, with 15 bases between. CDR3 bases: TGTGCCAGCAGTCACGTACAGGGTAGCTCCTACAATGAGCAGTTCTTC. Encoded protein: CASSHVQGSSYNEQFF.

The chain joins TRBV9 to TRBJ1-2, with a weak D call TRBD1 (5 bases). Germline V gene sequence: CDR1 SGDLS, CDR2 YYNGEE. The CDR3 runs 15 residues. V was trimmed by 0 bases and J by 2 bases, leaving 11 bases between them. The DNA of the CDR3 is TGTGCCAGCAGCGTAGCGGCAGGGCCCAACTATGGCTACACCTTC. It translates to CASSVAAGPNYGYTF.

In DNA form, the CDR3 reads TGCGCCAGCAGCCAAGGGGGGGGGACACACACAGATACGCAGTATTTT. Its protein product is CASSQGGGTHTDTQYF. This chain links TRBV4-1 with TRBJ2-3, with D perhaps matching TRBD2 (7 bases). V lost 1 base and J lost 2, with 13 bases in between. Germline V lookup: CDR1 MGHRA, CDR2 YSYEKL. The CDR3 spans 16 residues.

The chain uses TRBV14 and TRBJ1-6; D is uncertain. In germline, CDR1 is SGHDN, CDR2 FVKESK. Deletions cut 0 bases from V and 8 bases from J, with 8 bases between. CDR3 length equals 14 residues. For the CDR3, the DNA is TGTGCCAGCAGCCAAGACCTGTTTGATTCACCCCTCCACTTT. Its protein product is CASSQDLFDSPLHF. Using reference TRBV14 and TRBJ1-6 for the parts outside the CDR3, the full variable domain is EAGVTQFPSHSVIEKGQTVTLRCDPISGHDNLYWYRRVMGKEIKFLLHFVKESKQDESGMPNNRFLAERTGGTYSTLKVQPAELEDSGVYFCASSQDLFDSPLHFGNGTRLTVT.

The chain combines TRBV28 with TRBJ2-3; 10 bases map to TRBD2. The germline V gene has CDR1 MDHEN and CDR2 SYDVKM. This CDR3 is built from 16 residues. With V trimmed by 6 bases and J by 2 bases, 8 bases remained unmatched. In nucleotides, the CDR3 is TGTGCCAGCAGCTCCATCCTAGCGGGAGACACAGATACGCAGTATTTT. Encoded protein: CASSSILAGDTDTQYF.

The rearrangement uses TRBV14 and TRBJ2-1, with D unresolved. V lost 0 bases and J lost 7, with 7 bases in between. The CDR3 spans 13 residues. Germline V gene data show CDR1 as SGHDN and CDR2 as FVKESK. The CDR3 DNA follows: TGTGCCAGCAGCCAAGATAGTGGTAATGAGCAGTTCTTC. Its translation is CASSQDSGNEQFF. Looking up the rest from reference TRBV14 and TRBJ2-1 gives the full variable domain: EAGVTQFPSHSVIEKGQTVTLRCDPISGHDNLYWYRRVMGKEIKFLLHFVKESKQDESGMPNNRFLAERTGGTYSTLKVQPAELEDSGVYFCASSQDSGNEQFFGPGTRLTVL.

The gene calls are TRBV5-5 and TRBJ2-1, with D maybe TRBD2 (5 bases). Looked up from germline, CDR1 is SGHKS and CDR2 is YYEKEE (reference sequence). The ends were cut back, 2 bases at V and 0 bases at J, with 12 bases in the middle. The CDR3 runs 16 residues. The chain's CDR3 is CASSFAYTSSYNEQFF. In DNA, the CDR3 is TGTGCCAGCAGCTTCGCGTATACTAGCTCCTACAATGAGCAGTTCTTC. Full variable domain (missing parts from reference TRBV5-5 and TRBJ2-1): DAGVTQSPTHLIKTRGQQVTLRCSPISGHKSVSWYQQVLGQGPQFIFQYYEKEERGRGNFPDRFSARQFPNYSSELNVNALLLGDSALYLCASSFAYTSSYNEQFFGPGTRLTVL.

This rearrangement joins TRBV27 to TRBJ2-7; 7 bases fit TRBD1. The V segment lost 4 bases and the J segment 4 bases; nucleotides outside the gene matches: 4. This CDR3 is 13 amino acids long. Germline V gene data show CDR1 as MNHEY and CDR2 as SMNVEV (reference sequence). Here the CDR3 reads CASSSRDSYEQYF. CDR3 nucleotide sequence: TGTGCCAGCAGTTCCCGGGACAGTTACGAGCAGTACTTC.

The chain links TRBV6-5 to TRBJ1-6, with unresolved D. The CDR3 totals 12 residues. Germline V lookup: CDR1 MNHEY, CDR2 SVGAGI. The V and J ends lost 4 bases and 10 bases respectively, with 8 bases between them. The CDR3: CASSSTGSPLHF. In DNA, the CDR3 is TGTGCCAGCAGTTCGACCGGGTCACCCCTCCACTTT.

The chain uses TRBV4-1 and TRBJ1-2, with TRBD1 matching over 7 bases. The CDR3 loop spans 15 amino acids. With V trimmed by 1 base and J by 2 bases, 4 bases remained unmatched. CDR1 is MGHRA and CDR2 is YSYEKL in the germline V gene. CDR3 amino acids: CASSQGGQKNYGYTF. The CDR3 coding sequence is TGCGCCAGCAGCCAAGGGGGACAGAAGAACTATGGCTACACCTTC.

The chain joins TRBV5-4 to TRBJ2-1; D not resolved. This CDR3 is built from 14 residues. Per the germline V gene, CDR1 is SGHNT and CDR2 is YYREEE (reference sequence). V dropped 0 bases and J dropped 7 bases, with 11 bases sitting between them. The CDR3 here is CASSLGIANNEQFF. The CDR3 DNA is TGTGCCAGCAGCTTGGGGATAGCCAATAATGAGCAGTTCTTC.

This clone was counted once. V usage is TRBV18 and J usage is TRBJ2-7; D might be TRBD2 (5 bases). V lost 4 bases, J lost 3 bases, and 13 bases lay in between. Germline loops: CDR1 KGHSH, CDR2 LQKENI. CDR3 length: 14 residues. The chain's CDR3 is CASSLSRDYYEQYF. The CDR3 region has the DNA TGTGCCAGCTCACTATCCCGGGATTACTACGAGCAGTACTTC.

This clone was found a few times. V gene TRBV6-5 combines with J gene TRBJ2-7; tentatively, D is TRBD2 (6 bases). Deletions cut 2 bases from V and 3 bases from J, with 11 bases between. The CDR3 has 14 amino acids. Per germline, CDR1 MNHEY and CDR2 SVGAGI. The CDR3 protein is CASSYGLANYEQYF. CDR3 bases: TGTGCCAGCAGTTACGGCCTAGCGAACTACGAGCAGTACTTC.